This entry lists 19 T cell receptor beta chains sequenced from one sample in a study of T cell responses to AZD1222 COVID-19 vaccine. Data came from immunoSEQ multiplex PCR; TCRdb stores just in-frame clones and leaves some out. The sample comprises some 150,000 clones, about 92% of which are singletons, and about 2.5% rests with the top ten. The source was peripheral blood, collected on day 0 of AZD1222 vaccination. The receptors were sampled from an adult in good health.

Only a few counts were recorded for this clone. V gene TRBV16 combines with J gene TRBJ2-7, with D uncertain. This CDR3 spans 15 amino acids. V lost 0 bases to trimming and J lost 0 bases, with 9 bases between them. Per the germline V gene, CDR1 is KGHSY and CDR2 is FQNENV. CDR3 region: CASSQSAVGSYEQYF. The CDR3, as DNA: TGTGCCAGCAGCCAATCGGCGGTAGGCTCCTACGAGCAGTACTTC.

This chain joins TRBV5-5 and TRBJ2-1; D unresolved. CDR1 and CDR2 (germline): SGHKS, YYEKEE (reference sequence). This CDR3 is built from 15 residues. V lost 6 bases and J lost 8, with 21 bases in between. The CDR3 region is CASKVRVSTTDEQFF. DNA for the CDR3: TGTGCCAGCAAGGTCCGAGTCAGCACGACCGATGAGCAGTTCTTC.

This chain connects TRBV7-9 to TRBJ2-7, with 8 bases matching TRBD1. Germline assignment: CDR1 SEHNR and CDR2 FQNEAQ (reference sequence). The V segment lost 5 bases and the J segment 1 base; nucleotides outside the gene matches: 7. The CDR3 is 15 amino acids. CDR3 sequence (DNA): TGTGCCAGCAGCCCAGACAGGGGAAGGTCCTACGAGCAGTACTTC. This codes for CASSPDRGRSYEQYF.

This rearrangement joins TRBV27 to TRBJ2-3; D unresolved. With 4 bases removed from V and 1 base from J, the gap between germline ends came to 12 bases. The CDR3 is made up of 15 amino acids. The germline V gene encodes CDR1 MNHEY and CDR2 SMNVEV (reference sequence). Here the CDR3 DNA reads TGTGCCAGCAGTTCCGCCGGGCTGGGCACAGATACGCAGTATTTT. Protein: CASSSAGLGTDTQYF.

The chain couples TRBV5-8 to TRBJ2-3, with 8 bases matching TRBD1. CDR1 SGHTS and CDR2 YDEGEE come from the germline V gene. The CDR3 is 16 amino acids. Trimming took 2 bases from V and 0 from J; bases not matched to a gene: 5. The CDR3 is CASSLQGGGSTDTQYF. The CDR3 nucleotides read TGTGCCAGCAGCTTACAGGGGGGCGGCAGCACAGATACGCAGTATTTT.

Here the CDR3 DNA reads TGTGCCAGCAGCTTGGGACTCCGGGCCGTGAACACTGAAGCTTTCTTT. Translating it yields CASSLGLRAVNTEAFF. The chain carries TRBV7-8 and TRBJ1-1; the D gene is possibly TRBD1 (5 bases). The germline V and J ends were trimmed by 3 bases and 0 bases, with 14 bases remaining between them. This CDR3 comprises 16 residues. Germline V lookup: CDR1 SGHVS, CDR2 FQNEAQ. Combining the CDR3 with reference TRBV7-8 and TRBJ1-1 gives the whole variable domain GAGVSQSPRYKVAKRGQDVALRCDPISGHVSLFWYQQALGQGPEFLTYFQNEAQLDKSGLPSDRFFAERPEGSVSTLKIQRTQQEDSAVYLCASSLGLRAVNTEAFFGQGTRLTVV.

This chain joins TRBV2 and TRBJ1-1; D not certain. Trimming stripped 7 bases from V and 4 bases from J, with 13 bases between. The CDR3 is made up of 13 amino acids. Germline CDR1 SNHLY, CDR2 FYNNEI. CDR3 protein: CASKTPGGTEAFF. The CDR3 coding sequence is TGTGCCAGCAAAACTCCAGGAGGCACTGAAGCTTTCTTT. Combining the CDR3 with reference TRBV2 and TRBJ1-1 gives the whole variable domain EPEVTQTPSHQVTQMGQEVILRCVPISNHLYFYWYRQILGQKVEFLVSFYNNEISEKSEIFDDQFSVERPDGSNFTLKIRSTKLEDSAMYFCASKTPGGTEAFFGQGTRLTVV.

This chain uses TRBV29-1 with TRBJ2-7; 7 bases match TRBD1. Germline-derived CDR1 and CDR2 are SQVTM and ANQGSEA. V trimming: 2 bases; J trimming: 3 bases; junction bases outside the gene matches: 7. The CDR3 contains 14 residues. In nucleotides, the CDR3 is TGCAGCGTTGAAATCCGGGACAGTAACTACGAGCAGTACTTC. It translates to CSVEIRDSNYEQYF.

The V and J genes are TRBV24-1 and TRBJ2-1; 8 bases line up with TRBD1. With V trimmed by 6 bases and J by 7 bases, 19 bases remained unmatched. The CDR3 has 18 residues. Germline V gives CDR1 KGHDR, CDR2 SFDVKD. The CDR3 bases are TGTGCCACCAGTTTCAATCCGAAGGAGGCAGGGGGCGAAAATGAGCAGTTCTTC. Translated, it gives CATSFNPKEAGGENEQFF.

The chain employs TRBV5-4 and TRBJ1-5; perhaps TRBD1 as D (6 bases). With 4 bases removed from V and 1 base from J, the gap between germline ends came to 15 bases. The CDR3 runs to 16 residues. Germline-derived CDR1 and CDR2 are SGHNT and YYREEE (reference sequence). In DNA, the CDR3 is TGTGCCAGCAGCCTCGGAGGGGGTAGAAGCAATCAGCCCCAGCATTTT. Its protein is CASSLGGGRSNQPQHF.

V is TRBV4-1 and J is TRBJ2-7; possibly TRBD2 for D (7 bases). The ends were cut back, 2 bases at V and 5 bases at J, with 19 bases in the middle. This CDR3 is built from 16 residues. Germline-derived CDR1 and CDR2 are MGHRA and YSYEKL. CDR3 amino acids: CASSQPTVTGGHEQYF. DNA of the CDR3: TGCGCCAGCAGCCAACCGACCGTAACGGGGGGCCACGAGCAGTACTTC.

The rearrangement uses TRBV18 and TRBJ1-3; possible D gene TRBD1, 6 bases. Trimming took off 3 bases at V and 0 bases at J, with 9 bases between the two ends. The CDR3 is made up of 15 amino acids. From germline, CDR1 is KGHSH and CDR2 LQKENI. The CDR3 spells CASSPLDSSGNTIYF. As DNA, the CDR3 is TGTGCCAGCTCACCCCTGGACAGCTCTGGAAACACCATATATTTT.

Only one count was recorded for this clone. This sequence joins TRBV11-2 and TRBJ1-4; D remains ambiguous. Trimming pared 7 bases from V and 1 base from J, leaving 10 bases between. The V gene's germline CDR1 is SGHAT and CDR2 FQNNGV. The CDR3 has 14 residues. The CDR3 bases are TGTGCCAGCACCCCCTCGGGAACTAATGAAAAACTGTTTTTT. It is translated as CASTPSGTNEKLFF. Full variable domain (rest looked up from reference TRBV11-2 and TRBJ1-4): EAGVAQSPRYKIIEKRQSVAFWCNPISGHATLYWYQQILGQGPKLLIQFQNNGVVDDSQLPKDRFSAERLKGVDSTLKIQPAKLEDSAVYLCASTPSGTNEKLFFGSGTQLSVL.

This rearrangement joins TRBV5-6 to TRBJ2-7; 8 nucleotides line up with TRBD2. The V gene end was trimmed by 0 bases and the J gene end by 3 bases; junction bases not matched to a gene: 5. The CDR3 covers 15 residues. Per germline, CDR1 SGHDT and CDR2 YYEEEE. This CDR3 reads CASSLALTSGYEQYF. CDR3 in DNA: TGTGCCAGCAGCTTGGCTTTAACTAGCGGCTACGAGCAGTACTTC.

The gene calls are TRBV5-5 and TRBJ2-1; 10 positions match TRBD2. Germline assignment: CDR1 SGHKS and CDR2 YYEKEE (reference sequence). Germline trimming cut 0 bases from V and 0 bases from J; bases unmatched to any gene: 3. The CDR3 is 17 residues long. CDR3 coding DNA: TGTGCCAGCAGCTTGGCCCCTAGCGGGGGCTCCTACAATGAGCAGTTCTTC. Translation gives CASSLAPSGGSYNEQFF.

This chain connects TRBV27 to TRBJ1-1, with 9 bases lining up with TRBD1. The trim removed 6 bases at V and 3 bases at J, leaving 5 bases unmatched. Germline lookup yields CDR1 MNHEY and CDR2 SMNVEV (reference sequence). This CDR3 comprises 14 residues. CDR3 DNA sequence: TGTGCCAGCAGACGGACAGGGGCTGACACTGAAGCTTTCTTT. Protein sequence: CASRRTGADTEAFF.

The chain is built from TRBV6-5 and TRBJ1-1, with 8 nucleotides matching TRBD1. V was clipped by 6 bases and J by 1 base; unmatched bases: 1. Germline V gene lookup returns CDR1 MNHEY and CDR2 SVGAGI. The CDR3 loop spans 13 amino acids. CDR3 DNA: TGTGCCAGCAGCGACAGGGGGAACACTGAAGCTTTCTTT. Translated: CASSDRGNTEAFF.

J is TRBJ2-5 and V is TRBV2; D possibly corresponds to TRBD2 (5 bases). V gave up 8 bases and J gave up 3 bases, with 25 bases separating them. Germline V gene data show CDR1 as SNHLY and CDR2 as FYNNEI. The CDR3 has 17 residues. The DNA for the CDR3 is TGTGCCAGCGGCCGGGAACGGTCCTTCGGGGTAGAAGAGACCCAGTACTTC. Protein product: CASGRERSFGVEETQYF.

The chain uses TRBV4-2 and TRBJ2-7, with D possibly called TRBD1 or TRBD2 (6 bases each). V was shortened by 1 base and J by 4 bases, with 14 bases between the two germline ends. The germline V gene has CDR1 LGHNA and CDR2 YNFKEQ. The CDR3 length is 15 residues. As DNA, the CDR3 is TGTGCCAGCAGCCAAGGCGCAGGGGACTCTTACGAGCAGTACTTC. It codes for CASSQGAGDSYEQYF.